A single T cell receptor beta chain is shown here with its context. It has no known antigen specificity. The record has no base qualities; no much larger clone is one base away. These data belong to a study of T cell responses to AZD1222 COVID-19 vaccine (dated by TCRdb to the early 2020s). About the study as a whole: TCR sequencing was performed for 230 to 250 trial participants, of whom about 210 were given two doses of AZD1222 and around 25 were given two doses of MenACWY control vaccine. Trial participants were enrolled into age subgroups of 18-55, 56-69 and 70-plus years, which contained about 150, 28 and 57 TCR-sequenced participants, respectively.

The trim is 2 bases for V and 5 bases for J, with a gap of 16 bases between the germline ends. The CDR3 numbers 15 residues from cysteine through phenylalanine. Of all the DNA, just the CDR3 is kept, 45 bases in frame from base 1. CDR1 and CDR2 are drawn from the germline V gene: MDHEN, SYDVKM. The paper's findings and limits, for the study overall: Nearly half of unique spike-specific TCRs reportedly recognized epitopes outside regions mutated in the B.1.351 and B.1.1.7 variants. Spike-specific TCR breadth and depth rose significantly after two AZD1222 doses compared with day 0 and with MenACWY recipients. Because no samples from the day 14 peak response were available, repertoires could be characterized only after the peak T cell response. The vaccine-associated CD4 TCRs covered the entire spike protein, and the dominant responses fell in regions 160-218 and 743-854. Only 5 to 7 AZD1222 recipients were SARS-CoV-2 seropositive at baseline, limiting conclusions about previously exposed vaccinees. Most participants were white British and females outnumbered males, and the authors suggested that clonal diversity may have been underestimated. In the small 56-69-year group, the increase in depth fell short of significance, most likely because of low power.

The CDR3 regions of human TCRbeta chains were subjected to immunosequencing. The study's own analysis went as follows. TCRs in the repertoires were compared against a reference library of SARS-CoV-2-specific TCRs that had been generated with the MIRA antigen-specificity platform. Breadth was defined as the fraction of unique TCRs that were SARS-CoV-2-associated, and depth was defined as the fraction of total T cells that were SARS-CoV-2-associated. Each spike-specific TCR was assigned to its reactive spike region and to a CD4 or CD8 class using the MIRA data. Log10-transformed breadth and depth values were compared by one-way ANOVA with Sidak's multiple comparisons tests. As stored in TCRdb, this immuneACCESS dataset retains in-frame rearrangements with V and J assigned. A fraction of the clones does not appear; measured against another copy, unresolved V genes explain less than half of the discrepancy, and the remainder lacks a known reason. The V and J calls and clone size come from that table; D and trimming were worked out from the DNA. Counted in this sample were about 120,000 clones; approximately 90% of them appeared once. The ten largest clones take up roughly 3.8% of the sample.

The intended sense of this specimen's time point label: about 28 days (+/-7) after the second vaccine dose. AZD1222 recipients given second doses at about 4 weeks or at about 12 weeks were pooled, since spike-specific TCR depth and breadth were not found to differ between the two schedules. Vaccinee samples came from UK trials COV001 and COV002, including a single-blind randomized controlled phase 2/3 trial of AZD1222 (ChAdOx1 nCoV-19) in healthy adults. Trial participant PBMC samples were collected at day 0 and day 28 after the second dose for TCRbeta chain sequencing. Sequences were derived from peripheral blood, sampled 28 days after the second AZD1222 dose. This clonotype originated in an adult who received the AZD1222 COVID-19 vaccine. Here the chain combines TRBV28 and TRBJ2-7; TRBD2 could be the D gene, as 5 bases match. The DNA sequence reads TGTGCCAGCAGTTTACCCTCCCCGGGAAGGGACGAGCAGTACTTC. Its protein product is CASSLPSPGRDEQYF.